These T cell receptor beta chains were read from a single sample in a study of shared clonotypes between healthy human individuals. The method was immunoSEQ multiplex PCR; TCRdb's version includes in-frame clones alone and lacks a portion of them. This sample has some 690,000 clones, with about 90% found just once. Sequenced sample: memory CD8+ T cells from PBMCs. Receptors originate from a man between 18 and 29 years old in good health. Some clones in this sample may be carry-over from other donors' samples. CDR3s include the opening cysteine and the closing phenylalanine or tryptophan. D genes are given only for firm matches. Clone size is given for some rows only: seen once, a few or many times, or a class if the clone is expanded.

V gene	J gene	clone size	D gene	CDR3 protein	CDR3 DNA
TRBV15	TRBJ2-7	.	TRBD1	CATSTGTVNSYEQYF	TGTGCCACCAGCACGGGGACAGTCAACTCCTACGAGCAGTACTTC
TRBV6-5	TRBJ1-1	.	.	CASSPHMTPEAFF	TGTGCCAGCAGTCCTCACATGACTCCTGAAGCTTTCTTT
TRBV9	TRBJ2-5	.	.	CASSVWQGKTQYF	TGTGCCAGCAGCGTCTGGCAGGGAAAGACCCAGTACTTC
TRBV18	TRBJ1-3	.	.	CASSHRIDTIYF	TGTGCCAGCTCACACCGGATAGACACCATATATTTT
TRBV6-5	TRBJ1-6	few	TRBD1	CASSYEGTGGSPLHF	TGTGCCAGCAGTTACGAGGGGACAGGGGGTTCACCCCTCCACTTT
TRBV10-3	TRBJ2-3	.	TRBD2	CAISTPRKTSGNTDTQYF	TGTGCCATCAGTACACCCAGGAAGACTAGCGGAAACACAGATACGCAGTATTTT
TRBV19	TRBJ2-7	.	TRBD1	CASKTGPGAAYEQYF	TGTGCCAGTAAGACAGGGCCAGGAGCGGCCTACGAGCAGTACTTC
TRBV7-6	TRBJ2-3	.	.	CASSTRGRTDTQYF	TGTGCCAGCAGCACCCGGGGGCGCACAGATACGCAGTATTTT
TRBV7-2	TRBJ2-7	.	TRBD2	CASRAGGPYEQYF	TGTGCCAGCAGAGCGGGAGGGCCCTACGAGCAGTACTTC
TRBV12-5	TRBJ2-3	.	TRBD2	CASGLPLAGAYTQYF	TGTGCTAGTGGTTTGCCTCTAGCGGGAGCTTATACGCAGTATTTT
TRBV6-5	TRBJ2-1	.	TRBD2	CASLEAGSSYNEQFF	TGTGCCAGCCTCGAAGCGGGGAGCTCCTACAATGAGCAGTTCTTC
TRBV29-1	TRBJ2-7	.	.	CSVEDLEQGYEQYF	TGCAGCGTTGAAGATCTAGAACAGGGCTACGAGCAGTACTTC
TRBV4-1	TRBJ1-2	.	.	CASSRIILANYGYTF	TGCGCCAGCAGCCGTATCATCTTAGCTAACTATGGCTACACCTTC
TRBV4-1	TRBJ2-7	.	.	CASSQVHPGSYEQYF	TGCGCCAGCAGCCAAGTTCATCCGGGCTCCTACGAGCAGTACTTC
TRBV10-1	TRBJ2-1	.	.	CASSEKASDYNEQFF	TGCGCCAGCAGTGAGAAGGCTAGCGATTACAATGAGCAGTTCTTC
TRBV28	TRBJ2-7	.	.	CASSLPWAEQYF	TGTGCCAGCAGTTTACCGTGGGCCGAGCAGTACTTC
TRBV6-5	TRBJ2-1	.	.	CASSSWWGDNEQFF	TGTGCCAGCAGTTCCTGGTGGGGAGACAATGAGCAGTTCTTC
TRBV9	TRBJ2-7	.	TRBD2	CASSVGTSGSYEQYF	TGTGCCAGCAGCGTAGGGACTAGCGGGAGTTACGAGCAGTACTTC
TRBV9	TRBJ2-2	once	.	CASSVRGDTGELFF	TGTGCCAGCAGCGTCCGGGGTGACACCGGGGAGCTGTTTTTT
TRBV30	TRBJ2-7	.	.	CAWSFARDEQYF	TGTGCCTGGAGTTTCGCCCGGGACGAGCAGTACTTC
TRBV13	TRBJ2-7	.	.	CASSFGRSYEQYF	TGTGCCAGCAGCTTCGGTAGGTCCTACGAGCAGTACTTC
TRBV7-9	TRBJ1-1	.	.	CASSLEPRAEAFF	TGTGCCAGCAGCTTAGAGCCCAGGGCTGAAGCTTTCTTT
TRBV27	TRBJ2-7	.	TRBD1	CASSKTGAWDEQYF	TGTGCCAGCAGCAAAACAGGGGCGTGGGACGAGCAGTACTTC
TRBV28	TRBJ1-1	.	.	CASSSERVTWGAEAFF	TGTGCCAGCAGTTCCGAAAGGGTGACATGGGGCGCTGAAGCTTTCTTT
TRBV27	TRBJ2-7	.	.	CASSLSAGADEQYF	TGTGCCAGCAGTTTATCGGCAGGGGCCGACGAGCAGTACTTC
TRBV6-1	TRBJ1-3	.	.	CASQPPGDLGNTIYF	TGTGCCAGTCAACCTCCGGGAGACCTGGGAAACACCATATATTTT
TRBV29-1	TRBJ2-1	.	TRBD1	CSVGQGAVPYNEQFF	TGCAGCGTTGGACAGGGAGCTGTCCCGTACAATGAGCAGTTCTTC
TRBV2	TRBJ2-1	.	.	CASSQGWRGLYDEQFF	TGTGCCAGCAGCCAAGGTTGGAGGGGGCTTTACGATGAGCAGTTCTTC